This TCR beta chain was obtained from a study of early T cells in non-severe SARS-CoV-2 infection. TCRdb recomputed calls from the 5' RACE reads with MiXCR, one row per CDR3 protein. The sample carries 45,000 to 70,000 distinct CDR3 sequences, 5.5% to 7.5% recorded once. This clonotype was counted ten times or more. Germline loops: CDR1 SGDLS, CDR2 YYNGEE. The CDR3 is made up of 14 amino acids. V lost 3 bases and J lost 3, with 10 bases in between. Sequencing was performed on whole blood. The receptor was isolated from an adult who was a healthcare worker with PCR-confirmed SARS-CoV-2 infection or an uninfected control (not recorded which). The chain links TRBV9 to TRBJ2-1; D unclear. The CDR3 reads CASSASTFYNEQFF. The DNA of the CDR3 is TGTGCCAGCAGCGCTTCCACCTTCTACAATGAGCAGTTCTTC.